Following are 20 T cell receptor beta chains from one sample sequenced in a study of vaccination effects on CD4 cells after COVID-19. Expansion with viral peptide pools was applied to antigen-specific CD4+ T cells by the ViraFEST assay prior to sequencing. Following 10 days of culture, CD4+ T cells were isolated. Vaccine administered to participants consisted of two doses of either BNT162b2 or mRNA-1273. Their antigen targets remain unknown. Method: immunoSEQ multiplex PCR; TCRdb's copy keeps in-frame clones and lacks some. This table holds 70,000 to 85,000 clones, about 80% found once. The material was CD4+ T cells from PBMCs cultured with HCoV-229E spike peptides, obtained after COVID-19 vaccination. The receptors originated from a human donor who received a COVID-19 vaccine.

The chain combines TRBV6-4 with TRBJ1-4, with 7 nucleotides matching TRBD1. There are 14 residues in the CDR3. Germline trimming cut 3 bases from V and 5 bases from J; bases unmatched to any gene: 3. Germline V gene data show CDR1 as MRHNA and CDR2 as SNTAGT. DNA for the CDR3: TGTGCCAGCAGTGAGGACAGGTCCAATGAAAAACTGTTTTTT. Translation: CASSEDRSNEKLFF.

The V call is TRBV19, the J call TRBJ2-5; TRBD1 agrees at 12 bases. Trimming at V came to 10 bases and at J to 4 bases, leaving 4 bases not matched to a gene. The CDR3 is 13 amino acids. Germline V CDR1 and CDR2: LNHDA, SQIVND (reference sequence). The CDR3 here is CATGTGGGETQYF. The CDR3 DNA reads TGTGCCACGGGGACAGGGGGCGGAGAGACCCAGTACTTC.

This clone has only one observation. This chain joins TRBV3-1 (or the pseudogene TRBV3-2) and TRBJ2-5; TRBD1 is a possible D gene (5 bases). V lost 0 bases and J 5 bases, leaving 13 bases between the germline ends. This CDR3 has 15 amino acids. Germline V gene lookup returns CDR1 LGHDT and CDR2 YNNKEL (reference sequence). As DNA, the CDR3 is TGTGCCAGCAGCCAAGATCGTCAGGGATGGGAGACCCAGTACTTC. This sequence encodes CASSQDRQGWETQYF.

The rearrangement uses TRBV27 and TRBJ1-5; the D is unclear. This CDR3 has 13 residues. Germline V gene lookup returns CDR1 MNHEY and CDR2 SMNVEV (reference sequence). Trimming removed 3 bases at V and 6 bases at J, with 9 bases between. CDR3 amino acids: CASSFTLTQPQHF. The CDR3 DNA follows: TGTGCCAGCAGTTTCACTCTAACTCAGCCCCAGCATTTT.

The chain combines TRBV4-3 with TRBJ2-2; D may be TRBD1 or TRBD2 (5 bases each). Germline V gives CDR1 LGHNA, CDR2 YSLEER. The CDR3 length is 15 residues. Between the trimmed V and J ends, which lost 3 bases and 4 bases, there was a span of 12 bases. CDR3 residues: CASSQGPQVTGELFF. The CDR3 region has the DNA TGCGCCAGCAGCCAGGGACCTCAGGTCACCGGGGAGCTGTTTTTT.

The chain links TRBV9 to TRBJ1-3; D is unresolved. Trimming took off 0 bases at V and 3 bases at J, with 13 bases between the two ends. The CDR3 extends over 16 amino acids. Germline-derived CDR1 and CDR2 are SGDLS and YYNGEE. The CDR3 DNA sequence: TGTGCCAGCAGCGTAGGAGGGATGGGAGTTGGAAACACCATATATTTT. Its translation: CASSVGGMGVGNTIYF.

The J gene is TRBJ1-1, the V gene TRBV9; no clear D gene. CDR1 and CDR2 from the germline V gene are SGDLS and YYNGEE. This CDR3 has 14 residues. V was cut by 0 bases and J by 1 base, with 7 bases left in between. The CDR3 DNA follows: TGTGCCAGCAGCGTAGATCGGTCGAACACTGAAGCTTTCTTT. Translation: CASSVDRSNTEAFF. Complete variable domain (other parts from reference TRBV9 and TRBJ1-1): DSGVTQTPKHLITATGQRVTLRCSPRSGDLSVYWYQQSLDQGLQFLIQYYNGEERAKGNILERFSAQQFPDLHSELNLSSLELGDSALYFCASSVDRSNTEAFFGQGTRLTVV.

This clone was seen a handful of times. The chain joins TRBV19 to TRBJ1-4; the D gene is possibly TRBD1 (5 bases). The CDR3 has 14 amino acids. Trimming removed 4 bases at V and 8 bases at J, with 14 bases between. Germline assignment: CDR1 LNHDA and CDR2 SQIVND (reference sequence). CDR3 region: CASSKTVDPEKLFF. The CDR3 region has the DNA TGTGCCAGTAGTAAGACAGTCGATCCCGAAAAACTGTTTTTT.

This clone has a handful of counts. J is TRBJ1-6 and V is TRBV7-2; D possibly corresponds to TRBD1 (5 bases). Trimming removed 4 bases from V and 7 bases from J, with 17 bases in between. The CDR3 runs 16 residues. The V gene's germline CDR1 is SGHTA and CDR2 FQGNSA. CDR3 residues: CASSSARDLINSPLHF. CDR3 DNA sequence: TGTGCCAGCAGCTCTGCGAGGGACTTAATCAATTCACCCCTCCACTTT.

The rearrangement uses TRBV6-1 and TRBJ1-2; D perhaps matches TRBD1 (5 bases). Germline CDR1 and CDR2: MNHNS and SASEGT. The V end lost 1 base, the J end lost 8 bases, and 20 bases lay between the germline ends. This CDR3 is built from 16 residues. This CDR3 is CASSEGRWGPTNGYTF. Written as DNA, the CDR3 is TGTGCCAGCAGTGAAGGGAGGTGGGGCCCAACTAACGGCTACACCTTC.

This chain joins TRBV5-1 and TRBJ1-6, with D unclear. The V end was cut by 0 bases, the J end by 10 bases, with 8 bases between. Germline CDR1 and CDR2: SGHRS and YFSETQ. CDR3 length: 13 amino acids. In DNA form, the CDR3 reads TGCGCCAGCAGCTTGGAGGTTCGGTCACCCCTCCACTTT. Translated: CASSLEVRSPLHF.

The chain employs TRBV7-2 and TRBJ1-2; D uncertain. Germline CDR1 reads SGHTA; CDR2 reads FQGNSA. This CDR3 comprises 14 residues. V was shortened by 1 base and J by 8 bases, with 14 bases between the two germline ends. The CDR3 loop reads CASSLGSTVRGYTF. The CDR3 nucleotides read TGTGCCAGCAGCTTAGGATCGACGGTCAGAGGCTACACCTTC.

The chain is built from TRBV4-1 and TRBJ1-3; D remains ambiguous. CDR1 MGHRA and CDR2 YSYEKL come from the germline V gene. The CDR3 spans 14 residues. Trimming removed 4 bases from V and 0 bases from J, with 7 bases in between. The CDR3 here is CASSLRDSGNTIYF. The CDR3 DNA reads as TGCGCCAGCAGCCTCCGGGACTCTGGAAACACCATATATTTT.

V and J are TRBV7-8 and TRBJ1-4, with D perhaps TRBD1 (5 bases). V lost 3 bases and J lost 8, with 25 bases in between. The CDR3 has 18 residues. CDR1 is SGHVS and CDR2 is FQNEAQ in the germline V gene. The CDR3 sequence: CASSFRRGALGRGEKLFF. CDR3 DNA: TGTGCCAGCAGCTTCCGACGAGGGGCTCTAGGCCGCGGCGAAAAACTGTTTTTT.

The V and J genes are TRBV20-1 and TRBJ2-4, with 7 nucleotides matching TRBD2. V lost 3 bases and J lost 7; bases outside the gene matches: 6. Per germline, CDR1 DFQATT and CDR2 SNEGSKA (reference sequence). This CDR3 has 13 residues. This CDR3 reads CSASSGLVNIQYF. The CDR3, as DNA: TGCAGTGCTAGTAGCGGGCTAGTTAACATTCAGTACTTC.

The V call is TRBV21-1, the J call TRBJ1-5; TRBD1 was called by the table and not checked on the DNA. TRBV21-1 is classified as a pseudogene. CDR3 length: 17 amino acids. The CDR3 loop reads CASSKANRGDGNQPQHF. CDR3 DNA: TGTGCCAGCAGCAAAGCAAACAGGGGGGATGGCAATCAGCCCCAGCATTTT.

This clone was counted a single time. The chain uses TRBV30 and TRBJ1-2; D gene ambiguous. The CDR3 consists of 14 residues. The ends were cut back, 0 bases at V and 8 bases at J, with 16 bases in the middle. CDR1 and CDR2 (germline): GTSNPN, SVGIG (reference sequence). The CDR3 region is CAWSVSGSHTGYTF. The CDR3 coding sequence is TGTGCCTGGAGTGTATCGGGTTCCCACACGGGCTACACCTTC.

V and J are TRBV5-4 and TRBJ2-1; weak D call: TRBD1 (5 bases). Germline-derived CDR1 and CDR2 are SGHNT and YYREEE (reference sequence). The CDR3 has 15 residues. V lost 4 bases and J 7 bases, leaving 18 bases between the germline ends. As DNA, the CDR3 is TGTGCCAGCAGCCCTAGGCAGGGTGTAGGGAATGAGCAGTTCTTC. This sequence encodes CASSPRQGVGNEQFF.

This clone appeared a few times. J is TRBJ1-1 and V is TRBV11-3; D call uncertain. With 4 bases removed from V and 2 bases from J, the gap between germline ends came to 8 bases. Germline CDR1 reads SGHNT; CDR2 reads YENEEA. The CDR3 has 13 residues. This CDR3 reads CASSSEGNTEAFF. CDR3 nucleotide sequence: TGTGCCAGCAGCTCAGAGGGTAACACTGAAGCTTTCTTT.

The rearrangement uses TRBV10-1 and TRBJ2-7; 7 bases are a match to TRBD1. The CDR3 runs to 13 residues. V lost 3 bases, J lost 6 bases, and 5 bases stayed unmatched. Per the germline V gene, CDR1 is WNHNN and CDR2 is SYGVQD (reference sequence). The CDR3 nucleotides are TGCGCCAGCAGTGAAGCTCGGACAGGCGAGCAGTACGTC. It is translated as CASSEARTGEQYV.